These 27 T cell receptor beta chains were sequenced from one sample in a study of blood T cell repertoires in COVID-19 (dated by TCRdb to 2020 to 2021). Libraries were constructed by the immunoSEQ multiplex PCR assay. The clones in this table, taken by TCRdb from immuneACCESS, are in-frame only. Not every clone is retained; where verified, under half of the shortfall comes from an unresolved V gene, and the cause of the rest is unknown. The table for this sample lists about 78,000 clones; approximately 86% of them were counted only once. The leading ten clones occupy 4.9% of the sample. Input material: peripheral blood. The origin of the receptors is a man aged 45-65 years with active or convalescent COVID-19.

This chain joins TRBV21-1 and TRBJ1-5. TRBV21-1 is marked as a pseudogene. The CDR3 is 16 amino acids. CDR3 in amino acids: CASSKVSDYSNQPQHF. CDR3 bases: TGTGCCAGCAGCAAAGTTTCAGACTATAGCAATCAGCCCCAGCATTTT.

The V and J genes are TRBV6-5 and TRBJ1-1, with 7 bases aligning to TRBD1. V was pared by 4 bases and J by 5 bases, with 4 bases of the junction left unmatched. CDR3 size: 13 residues. Germline CDR1 is MNHEY and CDR2 is SVGAGI. The CDR3 protein is CASSWTGGTEAFF. The CDR3, as DNA: TGTGCCAGCAGTTGGACAGGTGGGACTGAAGCTTTCTTT.

The V call is TRBV4-3, the J call TRBJ1-4; 7 bases agree with TRBD1. This CDR3 spans 15 amino acids. Germline CDR1 reads LGHNA; CDR2 reads YSLEER. J gave up 6 bases and V 4 bases, and 8 bases lay outside the gene matches. The CDR3 is CASSPSGQSDEKLFF. CDR3 nucleotide sequence: TGCGCCAGCAGCCCGTCGGGACAGTCGGATGAAAAACTGTTTTTT.

The chain uses TRBV7-8 and TRBJ1-2; 8 nucleotides align to TRBD1. Germline V lookup: CDR1 SGHVS, CDR2 FQNEAQ. Germline trimming cut 7 bases from V and 8 bases from J; bases unmatched to any gene: 12. This CDR3 region has 14 residues. In DNA form, the CDR3 reads TGTGCCAGCAACCCCGACAGGGGTTACACCGGCTACACCTTC. Protein sequence: CASNPDRGYTGYTF.

The V call is TRBV27, the J call TRBJ1-4, with 7 positions matching TRBD1. The CDR3 runs to 21 residues. Looked up from germline, CDR1 is MNHEY and CDR2 is SMNVEV (reference sequence). V shed 2 bases, J shed 0 bases, and the junction held 18 bases outside the gene matches. DNA of the CDR3: TGTGCCAGCAGTTTACCACTAGACAGGGCCCGACCCCCATCAACTAATGAAAAACTGTTTTTT. Protein sequence: CASSLPLDRARPPSTNEKLFF. The variable domain in full, completed from reference TRBV27 and TRBJ1-4, reads EAQVTQNPRYLITVTGKKLTVTCSQNMNHEYMSWYRQDPGLGLRQIYYSMNVEVTDKGDVPEGYKVSRKEKRNFPLILESPSPNQTSLYFCASSLPLDRARPPSTNEKLFFGSGTQLSVL.

The J gene is TRBJ2-2, the V gene TRBV27, with 8 bases fitting TRBD2. CDR1 and CDR2 from the germline V gene are MNHEY and SMNVEV (reference sequence). The length of the CDR3 is 15 residues. The V segment lost 2 bases and the J segment 1 base; nucleotides outside the gene matches: 0. The CDR3 reads CASSLAGGNTGELFF. CDR3 nucleotide sequence: TGTGCCAGCAGTTTAGCGGGGGGGAACACCGGGGAGCTGTTTTTT.

The chain couples TRBV6-1 to TRBJ2-5; tentatively, D is TRBD2 (5 bases). The CDR3 extends over 16 amino acids. Deletions cut 0 bases from V and 4 bases from J, with 15 bases between. Germline V CDR1 and CDR2: MNHNS, SASEGT. CDR3 coding DNA: TGTGCCAGCAGTGAAGCGCACCCGGGGATGGGAGAGACCCAGTACTTC. Translation gives CASSEAHPGMGETQYF.

The rearrangement links TRBV15 to TRBJ2-7; TRBD2 matches 7 bases. CDR1 is LNHNV, CDR2 YYDKDF, per germline (reference sequence). The CDR3 has 14 amino acids. With 3 bases clipped from V and 9 bases from J, the junction kept 11 bases outside the gene matches. CDR3: CATSSTRGTGGQYF. For the CDR3, the DNA is TGTGCCACCAGCAGTACCCGAGGGACGGGAGGGCAGTACTTC.

Regarding this clone: A read error may account for a junction end that differs from germline. The chain carries TRBV5-5 and TRBJ1-1; TRBD1 matches 7 bases. Germline CDR1 and CDR2: SGHKS and YYEKEE (reference sequence). CDR3 size: 14 residues. As DNA, the CDR3 is TGTGCCAGCAGTTTGGACAGGCTGGGCACTGAAGCTTTCTTT. It is translated as CASSLDRLGTEAFF.

The table lists this clone with a count of one. The rearrangement joins TRBV6-7 to TRBJ2-7; D may be TRBD2 (5 bases). TRBV6-7 is an open reading frame, and its role is uncertain. V lost 8 bases to trimming and J lost 4 bases, with 9 bases between them. This CDR3 region has 11 residues. The CDR3 nucleotides are TGTGCCAGCCCGCGGGTTTACGAGCAGTACGTC. The encoded protein is CASPRVYEQYV.

V gene TRBV4-1 combines with J gene TRBJ1-2, with unresolved D. V lost 1 base and J lost 0, with 12 bases in between. The CDR3 consists of 16 residues. CDR1 MGHRA and CDR2 YSYEKL come from the germline V gene. CDR3 nucleotide sequence: TGCGCCAGCAGCCAAGTGGGCCGTCTTTCTAACTATGGCTACACCTTC. It is translated as CASSQVGRLSNYGYTF.

This clone showed up just once. The rearrangement uses TRBV19 and TRBJ1-2; 7 nucleotides match TRBD1. Germline V gives CDR1 LNHDA, CDR2 SQIVND (reference sequence). V trimming: 3 bases; J trimming: 1 base; junction bases outside the gene matches: 5. The length of the CDR3 is 15 residues. The CDR3 bases are TGTGCCAGTAGTATCCGAGACAGGGATAACTATGGCTACACCTTC. Protein product: CASSIRDRDNYGYTF.

The table lists this clone with a count of one. The chain links TRBV4-1 to TRBJ1-6; D uncertain. Germline loops: CDR1 MGHRA, CDR2 YSYEKL. The V end lost 0 bases, the J end lost 9 bases, and 6 bases lay between the germline ends. The CDR3 contains 13 residues. The CDR3 reads CASSQDEISPLHF. CDR3 sequence (DNA): TGCGCCAGCAGCCAAGATGAGATTTCACCCCTCCACTTT.

This clone was detected only a few times. The chain combines TRBV11-2 with TRBJ1-5; maybe TRBD1 (5 bases). This CDR3 is 14 amino acids long. With 1 base removed from V and 6 bases from J, the gap between germline ends came to 10 bases. Looked up from germline, CDR1 is SGHAT and CDR2 is FQNNGV. The CDR3 sequence: CASSLGGSSQPQHF. DNA for the CDR3: TGTGCCAGCAGCTTAGGGGGCAGCTCTCAGCCCCAGCATTTT.

V is TRBV7-9 and J is TRBJ1-5; TRBD1 might be the D (5 bases). The CDR3 totals 14 residues. Trimming cost V 4 bases and J 3 bases, with 10 bases left between them. The germline CDR1 and CDR2 sequences are SEHNR and FQNEAQ (reference sequence). CDR3 loop: CASSSDSYNQPQHF. DNA for the CDR3: TGTGCCAGCAGCTCTGACAGCTACAATCAGCCCCAGCATTTT. Complete variable domain (other parts from reference TRBV7-9 and TRBJ1-5): DTGVSQNPRHKITKRGQNVTFRCDPISEHNRLYWYRQTLGQGPEFLTYFQNEAQLEKSRLLSDRFSAERPKGSFSTLEIQRTEQGDSAMYLCASSSDSYNQPQHFGDGTRLSIL.

The chain uses TRBV4-2 and TRBJ1-2; the match to TRBD1 covers 10 bases. V shed 3 bases, J shed 6 bases, and the junction held 4 bases outside the gene matches. The CDR3 covers 14 residues. From germline, CDR1 is LGHNA and CDR2 YNFKEQ. This chain's CDR3 is CASSHGDRGHGYTF. The CDR3, as DNA: TGTGCCAGCAGCCATGGGGACAGGGGCCATGGCTACACCTTC.

The chain is built from TRBV25-1 and TRBJ1-2; 10 nucleotides match TRBD1. Germline CDR1 reads MGHDK; CDR2 reads SYGVNS. J was trimmed by 2 bases and V by 6 bases; bases with no gene match: 9. This CDR3 spans 16 amino acids. Written as DNA, the CDR3 is TGTGCCAGCAGCGTGACAGGGGGCGCAACCAACTATGGCTACACCTTC. It translates to CASSVTGGATNYGYTF.

The V call is TRBV11-2, the J call TRBJ1-1; TRBD1 is a possible D gene (5 bases). This CDR3 has 16 amino acids. V lost 5 bases to trimming and J lost 2 bases, with 18 bases between them. CDR1 and CDR2 (germline): SGHAT, FQNNGV. The CDR3 coding sequence is TGTGCCAGCAGCCCCCCAGGGCTGGGAAAAAACACTGAAGCTTTCTTT. Its protein is CASSPPGLGKNTEAFF.

This clone was observed once. The V gene is TRBV6-5, the J gene TRBJ2-4; TRBD1 matches 11 bases. The germline V gene encodes CDR1 MNHEY and CDR2 SVGAGI. V was clipped by 2 bases and J by 4 bases; unmatched bases: 4. The CDR3 has 16 residues. The CDR3 DNA sequence: TGTGCCAGCAGTTACCCCGGGACAGGGGGAAAAAACATTCAGTACTTC. Translation: CASSYPGTGGKNIQYF.

This chain connects TRBV28 to TRBJ2-3; 8 bases are a match to TRBD2. Germline CDR1 reads MDHEN; CDR2 reads SYDVKM. The V gene end was trimmed by 2 bases and the J gene end by 6 bases; junction bases not matched to a gene: 4. The CDR3 consists of 14 residues. This CDR3 is CASSLHGGVDTQYF. The CDR3 DNA sequence: TGTGCCAGCAGTTTACACGGGGGGGTGGATACGCAGTATTTT.

The V gene is TRBV10-3, the J gene TRBJ2-5; 7 bases are a match to TRBD2. V lost 4 bases, J lost 1 base, and 6 bases stayed unmatched. Germline V gene lookup returns CDR1 ENHRY and CDR2 SYGVKD. The CDR3 extends over 15 amino acids. Here the CDR3 DNA reads TGTGCCATCAGTGCCAGCGGGGCCTTCCAAGAGACCCAGTACTTC. Its protein product is CAISASGAFQETQYF.

V and J are TRBV2 and TRBJ1-5; a weak D match, TRBD1 (5 bases). Between the trimmed V and J ends, which lost 7 bases and 7 bases, there was a span of 14 bases. This CDR3 region has 13 residues. Germline V gene sequence: CDR1 SNHLY, CDR2 FYNNEI. CDR3 sequence reads: CASTAGGWQPQHF. The CDR3 DNA sequence: TGTGCCAGCACCGCGGGGGGGTGGCAGCCCCAGCATTTT.

V is TRBV18 and J is TRBJ1-4; D unresolved. CDR3 length: 14 residues. V dropped 3 bases and J dropped 8 bases, with 13 bases sitting between them. The germline V gene has CDR1 KGHSH and CDR2 LQKENI. CDR3 DNA sequence: TGTGCCAGCTCACCTCGGGGTTCGGTCGAAAAACTGTTTTTT. As protein: CASSPRGSVEKLFF.

This chain uses TRBV19 with TRBJ2-2, with 7 bases identical to TRBD1. V was clipped by 6 bases and J by 6 bases; unmatched bases: 7. Germline V gene lookup returns CDR1 LNHDA and CDR2 SQIVND (reference sequence). The length of the CDR3 is 14 residues. The CDR3 is CASRPGQAAGELFF. The CDR3 DNA reads TGTGCCAGTAGACCTGGACAGGCGGCCGGGGAGCTGTTTTTT.

The chain recombines TRBV2 with TRBJ2-7; unclear D gene. The germline V gene has CDR1 SNHLY and CDR2 FYNNEI. The V gene lost 7 bases and the J gene lost 3 bases, with 7 bases spanning the gap. This CDR3 has 11 amino acids. The CDR3 region is CASTNGYEQYF. The CDR3 DNA sequence: TGTGCCAGCACGAACGGCTACGAGCAGTACTTC.

This chain's CDR3 is CASSLWSGRVFTYQETQYF. The CDR3 DNA reads as TGTGCCAGCAGTTTGTGGTCAGGGAGGGTCTTCACGTACCAAGAGACCCAGTACTTC. The J gene is TRBJ2-5, the V gene TRBV28; 7 bases align to TRBD2. V lost 3 bases and J lost 0; bases outside the gene matches: 16. This CDR3 is built from 19 residues. Germline CDR1 is MDHEN and CDR2 is SYDVKM.

This clone occurred a few times. The CDR3 coding sequence is TGTGCCAGTAGTATATTAGGACAGGAACATAGCAATCAGCCCCAGCATTTT. Its protein product is CASSILGQEHSNQPQHF. The chain carries TRBV19 and TRBJ1-5, with 7 positions matching TRBD1. Trimming took 2 bases from V and 0 from J; bases not matched to a gene: 7. The length of the CDR3 is 17 residues. Germline CDR1 reads LNHDA; CDR2 reads SQIVND (reference sequence).